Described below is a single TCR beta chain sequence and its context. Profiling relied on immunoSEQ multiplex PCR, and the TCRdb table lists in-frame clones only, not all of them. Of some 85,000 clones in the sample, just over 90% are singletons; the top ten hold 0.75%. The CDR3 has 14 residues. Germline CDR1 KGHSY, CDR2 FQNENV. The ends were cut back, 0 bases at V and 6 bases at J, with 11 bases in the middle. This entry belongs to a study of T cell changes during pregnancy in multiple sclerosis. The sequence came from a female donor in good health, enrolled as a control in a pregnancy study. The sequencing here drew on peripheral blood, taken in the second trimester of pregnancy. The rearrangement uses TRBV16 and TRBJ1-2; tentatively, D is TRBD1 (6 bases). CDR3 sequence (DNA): TGTGCCAGCAGCCAATCAAGGGACAAAGATGGCTACACCTTC. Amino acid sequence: CASSQSRDKDGYTF. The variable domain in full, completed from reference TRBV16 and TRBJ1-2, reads GEEVAQTPKHLVRGEGQKAKLYCAPIKGHSYVFWYQQVLKNEFKFLISFQNENVFDETGMPKERFSAKCLPNSPCSLEIQATKLEDSAVYFCASSQSRDKDGYTFGSGTRLTVV.